These 5 T cell receptor beta chains share one sample of origin, sequenced in a study of shared clonotypes between healthy human individuals. The data were produced by immunoSEQ multiplex PCR, yet TCRdb's version contains in-frame clones alone and is incomplete. The sample consists of a few hundred thousand clones, about 96% of them appearing once. The sample was naive CD4+ T cells sorted from blood. Documented subset: CD45RA+ positively selected. These receptors originate from a woman in her 30s in good health.

This chain links TRBV2 with TRBJ1-2, with TRBD1 matching 8 bases. Trimming cost V 7 bases and J 3 bases; bases outside gene matches: 7. This CDR3 region has 14 residues. Per germline, CDR1 SNHLY and CDR2 FYNNEI. Here the CDR3 reads CASKDRAVDYGYTF. CDR3 in DNA: TGTGCCAGCAAGGACAGGGCGGTGGACTATGGCTACACCTTC.

The chain recombines TRBV7-9 with TRBJ2-2; 11 nucleotides line up with TRBD2. Germline values: CDR1 SEHNR, CDR2 FQNEAQ (reference sequence). The CDR3 consists of 17 residues. Losses at the gene ends were 4 bases for V and 2 bases for J; bases not matched to a gene: 6. The CDR3 spells CASSSAGLAANTGELFF. DNA of the CDR3: TGTGCCAGCAGCTCGGCGGGACTAGCGGCCAACACCGGGGAGCTGTTTTTT. Using reference TRBV7-9 and TRBJ2-2 for the parts outside the CDR3, the full variable domain is DTGVSQNPRHKITKRGQNVTFRCDPISEHNRLYWYRQTLGQGPEFLTYFQNEAQLEKSRLLSDRFSAERPKGSFSTLEIQRTEQGDSAMYLCASSSAGLAANTGELFFGEGSRLTVL.

This clone appeared once. The genes are TRBV6-5 and TRBJ1-1; 8 bases line up with TRBD1. The CDR3 contains 16 residues. Germline V gene lookup returns CDR1 MNHEY and CDR2 SVGAGI. Trimming cost V 2 bases and J 2 bases; bases outside gene matches: 7. The chain's CDR3 is CASSYGPGQGNTEAFF. The DNA of the CDR3 is TGTGCCAGCAGTTACGGACCCGGACAGGGAAACACTGAAGCTTTCTTT.

As DNA, the CDR3 is TGTGCCAGCACCCATGGTGGTGTAGACCAAGAGACCCAGTACTTC. Translating gives CASTHGGVDQETQYF. The rearrangement links TRBV5-6 to TRBJ2-5; D unclear. Germline CDR1 is SGHDT and CDR2 is YYEEEE. The V gene lost 6 bases and the J gene lost 0 bases, with 15 bases spanning the gap. The CDR3 sequence is 15 residues long.

This chain links TRBV10-1 with TRBJ1-1; no clear D gene. This CDR3 is built from 14 residues. CDR1 WNHNN and CDR2 SYGVQD come from the germline V gene (reference sequence). The V end lost 0 bases, the J end lost 4 bases, and 9 bases lay between the germline ends. In nucleotides, the CDR3 is TGCGCCAGCAGTGAGTCGTGGGGTCCCACTGAAGCTTTCTTT. Translation: CASSESWGPTEAFF.